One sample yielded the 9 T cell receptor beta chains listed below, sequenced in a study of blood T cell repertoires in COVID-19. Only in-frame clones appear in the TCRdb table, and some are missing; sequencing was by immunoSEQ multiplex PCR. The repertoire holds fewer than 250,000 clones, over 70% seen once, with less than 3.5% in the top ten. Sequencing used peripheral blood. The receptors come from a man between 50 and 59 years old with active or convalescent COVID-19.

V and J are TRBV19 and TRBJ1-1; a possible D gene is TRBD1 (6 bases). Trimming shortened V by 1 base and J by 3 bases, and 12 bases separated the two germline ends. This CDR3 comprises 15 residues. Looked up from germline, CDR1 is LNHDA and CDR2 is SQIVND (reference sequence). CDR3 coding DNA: TGTGCCAGTAGTATAGGGCAGGGGTCCCACACTGAAGCTTTCTTT. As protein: CASSIGQGSHTEAFF.

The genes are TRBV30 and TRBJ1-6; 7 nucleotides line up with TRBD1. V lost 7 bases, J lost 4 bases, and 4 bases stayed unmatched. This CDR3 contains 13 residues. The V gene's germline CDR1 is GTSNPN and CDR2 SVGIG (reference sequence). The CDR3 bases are TGTGCCTCCGGGACAGATTATAATTCACCCCTCCACTTT. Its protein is CASGTDYNSPLHF.

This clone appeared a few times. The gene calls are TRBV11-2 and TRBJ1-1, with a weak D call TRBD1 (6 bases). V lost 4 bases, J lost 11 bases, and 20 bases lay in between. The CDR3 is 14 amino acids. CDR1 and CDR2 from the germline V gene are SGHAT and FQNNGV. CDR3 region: CASSSHTGLAKAFF. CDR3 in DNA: TGTGCCAGCAGCTCTCATACAGGGTTGGCCAAGGCTTTCTTT.

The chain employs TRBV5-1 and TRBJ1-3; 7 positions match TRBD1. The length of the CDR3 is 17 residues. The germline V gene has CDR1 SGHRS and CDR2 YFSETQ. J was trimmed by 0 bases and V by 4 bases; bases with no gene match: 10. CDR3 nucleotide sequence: TGCGCCAGCAGCCTATTACAGGGGTTTAACTCTGGAAACACCATATATTTT. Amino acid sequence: CASSLLQGFNSGNTIYF.

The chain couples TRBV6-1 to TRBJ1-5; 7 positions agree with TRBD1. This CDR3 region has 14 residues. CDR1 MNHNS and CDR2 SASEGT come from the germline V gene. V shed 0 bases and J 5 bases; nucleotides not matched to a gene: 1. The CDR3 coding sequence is TGTGCCAGCAGTGAAGCGACAGGGTATCAGCCCCAGCATTTT. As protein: CASSEATGYQPQHF.

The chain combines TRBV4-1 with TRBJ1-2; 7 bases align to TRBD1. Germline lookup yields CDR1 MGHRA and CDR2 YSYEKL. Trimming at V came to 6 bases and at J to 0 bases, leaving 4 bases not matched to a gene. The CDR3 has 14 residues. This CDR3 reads CASSLQGTNYGYTF. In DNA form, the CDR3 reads TGCGCCAGCAGTCTACAGGGGACTAACTATGGCTACACCTTC.

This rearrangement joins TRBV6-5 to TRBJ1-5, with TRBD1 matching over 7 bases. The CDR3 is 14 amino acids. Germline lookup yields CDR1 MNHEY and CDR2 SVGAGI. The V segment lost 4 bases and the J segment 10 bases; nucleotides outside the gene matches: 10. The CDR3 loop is CASSSRTGPGPQHF. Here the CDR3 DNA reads TGTGCCAGCAGTTCCCGGACAGGCCCGGGTCCCCAGCATTTT.

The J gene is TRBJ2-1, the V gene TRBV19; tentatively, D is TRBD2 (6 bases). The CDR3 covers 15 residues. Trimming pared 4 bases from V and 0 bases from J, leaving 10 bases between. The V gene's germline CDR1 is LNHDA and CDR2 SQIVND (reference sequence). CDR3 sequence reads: CASSKTGSSYNEQFF. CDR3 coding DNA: TGTGCCAGTAGTAAGACCGGGAGCTCCTACAATGAGCAGTTCTTC.

This CDR3 is CASSLIQQARRRYGYTF. Written as DNA, the CDR3 is TGTGCCAGCAGCTTAATCCAGCAGGCTCGTAGGCGCTATGGCTACACCTTC. J is TRBJ1-2 and V is TRBV7-2; no clear D gene. The CDR3 length is 17 residues. Germline CDR1 is SGHTA and CDR2 is FQGNSA. V was pared by 2 bases and J by 4 bases, with 20 bases between.